The entry below gives a single T cell receptor (beta chain) sequence along with its context. This specimen comes from a study of blood T cell repertoires in COVID-19. Looking at the study overall: PBMCs, B-cell-depleted T cells, or T cells were the source of the cDNA or gDNA that made up the material.

Germline CDR1 reads DFQATT; CDR2 reads SNEGSKA (reference sequence). The length of the CDR3 is 14 residues. Trimming shortened V by 3 bases and J by 9 bases, and 20 bases separated the two germline ends. In the original analysis: How many nucleated cells were present was estimated from reference gene primer amplification. Clones were read by immunoSEQ multiplex PCR, and TCRdb kept only the in-frame ones, dropping some. V and J calls and clone size come straight from that table; D and trimming were deduced from the DNA. The table includes fewer than 250,000 clones, about four fifths detected once. Enrollees, 18 to 89 years old, lived in about two dozen US areas. Within 2 weeks before study entry, exposed participants met a COVID-19 case.

The chain uses TRBV20-1 and TRBJ1-1; maybe TRBD1 (5 bases). The receptor comes from a woman in her forties or fifties who had been exposed to COVID-19. The specimen was PBMCs or T cells enriched from blood (not recorded which). The CDR3 bases are TGCAGTGCTAGTGCCCGGGACTTGGCCGTCCAAGCTTTCTTT. Translating it yields CSASARDLAVQAFF.